Listed below are T cell receptor beta chains from one sample, sequenced in a study of T cells in Graves' hyperthyroidism and ophthalmopathy. TCRdb re-derived calls from the multiplex PCR reads in MiXCR, one entry per CDR3 protein. Of 300,000 to 450,000 distinct CDR3 sequences listed, about 18% were seen once; the top ten hold less than 45%. Material for sequencing was blood. The receptor source for this set is a man aged 18 to 29 with Graves' ophthalmopathy. The CDR3 runs from the conserved cysteine through the conserved F or W. Fields, in order: V gene, CDR3 length, CDR3 protein.

>TRBV2|13
CASSPWGGPPLHF
>TRBV24-1|15
CATSDYQDPTDTQYF
>TRBV2|12
CASSPTGYEQFF
>TRBV3-1|14
CASSLKTQGTEAFF
>TRBV12-3/TRBV12-4|9
CASRETQYF
>TRBV6-1|15
CASSPQYTAKNIQYF
>TRBV20-1|15
CSAIPVGYSNQPQHF
>TRBV28|14
CASSPPGRQETQYF
>TRBV7-9|13
CASSAFSTDTQYF
>TRBV2|15
CASSDYRDLNNEQFF
>TRBV27|15
CASSLKTPKTDTQYF
>TRBV20-1|13
CSASARGANEQFF
>TRBV7-7|17
CASSLGASGVNTDTQYF
>TRBV12-3/TRBV12-4|14
CASSFGTVNTEAFF
>TRBV28|14
CASSLIGAVDTQYF
>TRBV15|11
CATSRVETQYF
>TRBV24-1|15
CATWTYGTGIHEQYF
>TRBV7-3|15
CASSFTGTRHNEQFF
>TRBV28|13
CASSLTGYGNYTF
>TRBV3-1|14
CASSQALGNQPQHF
>TRBV2|15
CASSEGGQGGGELFF
>TRBV12-3/TRBV12-4|15
CASSGTGGWNYGYTF
>TRBV9|14
CASSEWTGSYGYTF
>TRBV7-9|13
CASSAIRDTEAFF
>TRBV7-9|14
CASSLGQDSYEQYF
>TRBV14|12
CASSHGSYGYTF
>TRBV6-2/TRBV6-3|14
CASSGGRDTGELFF
>TRBV5-1|15
CASSQGRMMEEKLFF
>TRBV15|16
CATSRIAGGPTDTQYF
>TRBV6-6|15
CASSYSADRGVEAFF
>TRBV6-5|17
CASSYPPGTDSTDTQYF
>TRBV10-1|17
CASSLARQGLAKNIQYF
>TRBV9|13
CASSTTSPNEQFF
>TRBV19|11
CASSVDRAPFF
>TRBV27|16
CASSPLLGGLVYEQYF
>TRBV14|15
CASSSWPDSTDTQYF
>TRBV28|15
CASNTAWSSYNEQFF
>TRBV6-4|14
CASSPGQGAGELFF
>TRBV20-1|15
CSARVSLPTNEKLFF
>TRBV12-3/TRBV12-4|15
CASSLAGRRDQPQHF
>TRBV10-2|12
CASSENYSPLHF
>TRBV12-3/TRBV12-4|16
CASSPGQVRSYNEQFF
>TRBV16|14
CASCLGSSNSPLHF
>TRBV5-1|15
CASSSRDRGFYEQYF
>TRBV11-2|16
CASSVQGYVNTGELFF
>TRBV9|14
CASSVEAASYEQYF